This TCR beta chain came from a study of TET2 disruption in CD19-targeted CAR T cells (dated by TCRdb to the late 2010s). For the wider study: The number of samples was determined by the original clinical trial design and by which samples were available, and no additional inclusion criteria were applied. What the research found in general, with its limitations: The conclusions about the patient's CAR T cells were based on extensive analysis of only one subject.

The intended sense of this specimen's treatment or condition label: autologous CTL019 cells: CD19 CAR with 4-1BB and CD3 zeta domains. TCR zeta and 4-1BB costimulatory signaling domains were built into the CD19 CAR. T cells for CTL019 manufacturing were collected from peripheral blood by leukapheresis. The DNeasy Blood and Tissue Kit was used to extract genomic DNA from pre-infusion T cells, peripheral blood, or sorted post-infusion T cells. Comments on this clone: Its antigen has not been determined. The sequence runs out 3 residues before the end of the CDR3; the remainder is reconstructed from the germline J gene.

V sheds 1 base and J sheds 7 bases, leaving 11 bases between their ends. For CDR1 and CDR2, the germline V gene (reference sequence) lists SGHNT and YYREEE. The cysteine opens and the phenylalanine closes a CDR3 of 14 amino acids. Shown are 33 bases from within the CDR3, in frame from base 1. Deep sequencing of the TCR beta chain was done using the immunoSEQ assay. For the original study's pipeline: Only productive TCR beta rearrangements were used to compute clonotype frequencies. TCRdb mirrors the immuneACCESS table, restricted to in-frame sequences. Some clones are absent from its copies; in checked studies, under half trace to an unresolved V gene, and the reason for the others is unknown. From that table come the V and J calls and clone size; the DNA was used to work out D and trimming. The table kept for this sample lists approximately 27,000 clones. Of the sample, 1.9% falls within the top ten clones.

Sequences were derived from CD8- CAR+ T cells sorted from cultured blood T cells, sampled for CD19 CAR T cell therapy. Explained via the paper, the cell subset or site label denotes: CD8-negative CAR-positive T cells from the infusion product. This sequence uses TRBV5-4 and TRBJ2-2, and the D gene may be TRBD2, 6 bases matching. This sequence originates from a man between 65 and 85 years old with chronic lymphocytic leukemia. The CDR3 protein sequence reads: CASSLRGSYGELFF. CDR3 bases read: TGTGCCAGCAGCTTGCGGGGGTCGTACGGGGAG.